This T cell receptor beta chain was observed in a study of blood T cells in healthy people across ages. Drawing of peripheral blood yielded roughly 10 milliliters from each donor. In regard to this clonotype: What it binds is unknown.

A second about 7 to 11 cycle PCR used barcoded and J-beta primers. Each cDNA was tagged by a template-switch adaptor containing 12 random nucleotides. TCRdb reanalysed the 5' RACE reads using MiXCR and keeps one entry per CDR3 protein. The table includes approximately 730,000 distinct CDR3 sequences, roughly 44% detected once. Points from the study as a whole: In long-lived donors, naive CD4+ cell counts and diversity exceeded those of aged donors. Older individuals had lower TCR beta diversity per million T cells (the decline was roughly linear).

Source material: blood. The TCR sequence derives from an older woman in good health.

The CDR3 here is CASSGLAGVAKNIQYF. CDR3 bases: TGTGCCAGCAGCGGACTAGCGGGAGTTGCCAAAAACATTCAGTACTTC. This chain joins TRBV6-2 or TRBV6-3 and TRBJ2-4, with 13 positions matching TRBD2. The germline CDR1 and CDR2 sequences are MNHEY and SVGEGT. V gave up 6 bases and J gave up 1 base; unmatched junction bases: 3. This CDR3 is built from 16 residues.